The rows below give T cell receptor beta chains drawn from one sample of a study of blood T cell repertoires in COVID-19. Measured with immunoSEQ multiplex PCR; TCRdb has only the in-frame clones, and not every one. In the table there are over 300,000 clones, about 90% of which are singletons. Sequencing was done on a sample of peripheral blood. The receptors were gathered from a man aged 18 to 30 who had recovered from COVID-19. CDR3s include the opening cysteine and the closing phenylalanine or tryptophan.

TRBJ2-1 | TRBV9 | CASSVGWGLQNEQFF
TRBJ2-1 | TRBV5-1 | CASSPMSGNEQFF
TRBJ2-7 | TRBV29-1 | CSVVSGTAYEQYF
TRBJ2-2 | TRBV12-3/TRBV12-4 | CASRLQYTGELFF
TRBJ1-2 | TRBV6-1 | CASSEGQGWNGYTF
TRBJ2-1 | TRBV4-3 | CASSQEGGYNEQFF
TRBJ1-2 | TRBV5-6 | CASSLATGVFYGYTF
TRBJ2-1 | TRBV19 | CASSTTPGLAGVEQFF
TRBJ2-1 | TRBV5-4 | CASSAGTSGYNEQFF
TRBJ1-1 | TRBV6-5 | CASSAGGAYTEAFF
TRBJ2-7 | TRBV6-2/TRBV6-3 | CASSLPPLDEQYF
TRBJ1-1 | TRBV11-2 | CASSLAGGTEAFF
TRBJ1-2 | TRBV6-1 | CASSEAPGQGQFYGYTF
TRBJ1-5 | TRBV6-1 | CASSEGQLNQPQHF
TRBJ2-1 | TRBV27 | CASSWDSPSSYNEQFF
TRBJ2-1 | TRBV11-2 | CASSLVASGGAFNEQFF
TRBJ2-3 | TRBV6-6 | CASSFSGNTQYF
TRBJ2-1 | TRBV7-9 | CASGAGGSYNEQFF
TRBJ1-2 | TRBV23-1 | CASSHAPGQGLQYGYTF
TRBJ2-1 | TRBV7-2 | CASSARQGAVGNEQFF
TRBJ2-1 | TRBV25-1 | CASNRGDKQFF
TRBJ2-7 | TRBV4-1 | CASSLTGTTNEQYF
TRBJ1-4 | TRBV6-5 | CASSRQDANEKLFF
TRBJ2-5 | TRBV5-4 | CASGVEGGGLRETQYF
TRBJ2-7 | TRBV6-2/TRBV6-3 | CASSYGTGGYEQYF
TRBJ2-3 | TRBV9 | CASSVGTSGGAEDTQYF
TRBJ2-2 | TRBV5-1 | CASSLGSGTGGELFF
TRBJ1-4 | TRBV4-1 | CASSQADRVRGNEKLFF
TRBJ1-2 | TRBV5-6 | CASSPQDISIYGYTF
TRBJ2-5 | TRBV5-8 | CASSLSGGETQYF
TRBJ2-3 | TRBV5-5 | CASSLRGIGADTQYF
TRBJ1-2 | TRBV2 | CASSDTQYGYTF
TRBJ2-5 | TRBV9 | CASSVGFIGEGGETQYF
TRBJ1-5 | TRBV6-2/TRBV6-3 | CASSYSSRKGLRNQPQHF
TRBJ1-2 | TRBV19 | CASTPDRELYGYTF
TRBJ1-1 | TRBV7-2 | CASSLGGGSEAFF
TRBJ2-3 | TRBV30 | CGGGGGADTQYF
TRBJ1-1 | TRBV9 | CASSADRGQNTEAFF
TRBJ1-2 | TRBV7-9 | CASSPATGYGYTF
TRBJ1-1 | TRBV27 | CASSLGQAGHEAFF
TRBJ1-1 | TRBV4-3 | CASRSGTGMNTEAFF
TRBJ2-1 | TRBV2 | CASSETSWYNEQFF
TRBJ2-5 | TRBV5-1 | CASSRVPTSGQETQYF
TRBJ2-2 | TRBV6-1 | CASSGLAGGWNTGELFF
TRBJ2-5 | TRBV5-8 | CASSLSLGEAEYQETQYF